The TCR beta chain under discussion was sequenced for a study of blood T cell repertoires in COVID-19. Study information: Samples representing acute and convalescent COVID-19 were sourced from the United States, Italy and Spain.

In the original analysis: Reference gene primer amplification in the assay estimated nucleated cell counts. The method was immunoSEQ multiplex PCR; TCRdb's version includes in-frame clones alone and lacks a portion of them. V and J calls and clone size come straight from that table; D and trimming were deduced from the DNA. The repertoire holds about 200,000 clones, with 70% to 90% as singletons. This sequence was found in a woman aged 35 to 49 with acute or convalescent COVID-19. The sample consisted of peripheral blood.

The CDR3 region has the DNA TGTGCCAGTAGTAAAACGGACAGGGATAAGTATGGCTACACCTTC. This codes for CASSKTDRDKYGYTF. The V gene is TRBV19, the J gene TRBJ1-2; 8 bases are shared with TRBD1. V dropped 4 bases and J dropped 5; count of bases not matched to a gene: 9. Germline values: CDR1 LNHDA, CDR2 SQIVND (reference sequence). The CDR3 contains 15 residues.